This TCR beta chain appears in the sequencing data of a study of blood T cell repertoires in COVID-19. This CDR3 region has 14 residues. V lost 6 bases to trimming and J lost 2 bases; unmatched junction nucleotides: 5. The germline gives CDR1 LNHDA, CDR2 SQIVND (reference sequence). Data came from immunoSEQ multiplex PCR; TCRdb stores just in-frame clones and leaves some out. The sample carries 65,000 to 80,000 clones, approximately 80% recorded once. The V gene is TRBV19, the J gene TRBJ2-3, with TRBD1 identical over 7 bases. What was sequenced was peripheral blood. This receptor was taken from a human donor in a cohort sampled during active COVID-19. CDR3: CASRLTGDTDTQYF. CDR3 sequence (DNA): TGTGCCAGTAGACTAACAGGGGACACAGATACGCAGTATTTT.